This T cell receptor beta chain emerged from a study of blood T cells in healthy people across ages. With a J-beta primer mix and a sample-barcoded 5' primer, a second PCR ran about 6 to 11 cycles. Each cDNA molecule, via a template-switch adaptor with 12 random nucleotides, was tagged. TCRdb called the 5' RACE reads again in MiXCR, with one record for every CDR3 protein. The profile shows approximately 690,000 distinct CDR3 sequences, about 54% of them singletons. Sample: blood. The receptor was derived from a man aged 60 to 69 in good health.

The CDR3 DNA follows: TGTGCCAGCAGCCAACCGATAACAGGGGGCGCCTACGAGCAGTACTTC. Its translation is CASSQPITGGAYEQYF. The V gene is TRBV3-1, the J gene TRBJ2-7; 9 bases are a match to TRBD1. J gave up 2 bases and V 2 bases, and 7 bases lay outside the gene matches. Germline assignment: CDR1 LGHDT and CDR2 YNNKEL (reference sequence). The CDR3 runs to 16 residues.